A single sample gave rise to the 7 T cell receptor beta chains below, sequenced in a study of blood T cells in healthy people across ages. A second PCR of 7 to 11 cycles used a sample-barcoded 5' primer and a J-beta primer mix. TCRdb reprocessed the 5' RACE reads via MiXCR and lists one record per CDR3 protein. The sample has around 670,000 distinct CDR3 sequences; approximately 30% are singletons. Sequenced input: blood. Receptors originate from a woman aged 80 or older in good health.

This clonotype was counted between two and nine times. Possible read error: a much larger clone is one base away. This chain uses TRBV4-2 with TRBJ1-4; weak D call: TRBD1 (5 bases). CDR3 length: 16 residues. Germline V gene data show CDR1 as LGHNA and CDR2 as YNFKEQ. The CDR3 sequence: CASSQFRAEGNGKLFF. CDR3 bases: TGTGCCAGCAGCCAATTCAGGGCGGAGGGTAATGGAAAACTGTTTTTT.

The chain has TRBV20-1 and TRBJ2-5; D may be TRBD1 (6 bases). With 5 bases removed from V and 5 bases from J, the gap between germline ends came to 24 bases. The germline gives CDR1 DFQATT, CDR2 SNEGSKA (reference sequence). CDR3 size: 16 residues. In DNA, the CDR3 is TGCAGTGCTCCCCGGGACAAATTACGACGGGCCGAGACCCAGTACTTC. Translation: CSAPRDKLRRAETQYF.

Concerning this clonotype itself: A read error may explain this, as a much larger clone is one base away. CDR3 protein: CASRPGAVSYGYTF. The CDR3 DNA reads as TGTGCCAGCCGTCCGGGGGCAGTCTCATATGGCTACACCTTC. The chain links TRBV12-3 or TRBV12-4 to TRBJ1-2; possibly TRBD1 for D (6 bases). Trimming removed 8 bases from V and 5 bases from J, with 18 bases in between. CDR3 length: 14 residues.

The chain couples TRBV28 to TRBJ2-7; a possible D gene is TRBD1 (7 bases). Matching the DNA end better, TRBJ2-5 makes the J call doubtful. Germline V lookup: CDR1 MDHEN, CDR2 SYDVKM. CDR3 length: 16 amino acids. In nucleotides, the CDR3 is TGTGCCAGCAGTTTGCCCCTGACTCAGGGGGGAGAGACCCAGTACTTC. Residues: CASSLPLTQGGETQYF.

Notes on this clonotype: A much larger clone lies a single base off, so this may be a read error. The rearrangement links TRBV6-5 to TRBJ2-7; 10 bases match TRBD2. Germline CDR1 MNHEY, CDR2 SVGAGI. The CDR3 has 15 residues. V trimming: 2 bases; J trimming: 7 bases; junction bases outside the gene matches: 8. The CDR3 is CASSYERGGRDEQYF. In DNA, the CDR3 is TGTGCCAGCAGTTACGAGCGGGGGGGCCGGGATGAGCAGTACTTC.

This chain connects TRBV20-1 to TRBJ1-1; the D is unclear. The CDR3 is made up of 16 amino acids. The V end lost 0 bases, the J end lost 0 bases, and 14 bases lay between the germline ends. CDR1 is DFQATT and CDR2 is SNEGSKA in the germline V gene (reference sequence). In DNA form, the CDR3 reads TGCAGTGCTAGAGATCTGTCGACATCGATGAACACTGAAGCTTTCTTT. This codes for CSARDLSTSMNTEAFF.

This clonotype was recorded at least ten times. The CDR3 is CASSLWTGGNQPQHF. The CDR3 DNA sequence: TGTGCCAGCAGCTTGTGGACAGGGGGCAATCAGCCCCAGCATTTT. The chain couples TRBV4-2 to TRBJ1-5, with 9 positions matching TRBD1. J gave up 2 bases and V 5 bases, and 4 bases lay outside the gene matches. The germline gives CDR1 LGHNA, CDR2 YNFKEQ. The CDR3 length is 15 residues.